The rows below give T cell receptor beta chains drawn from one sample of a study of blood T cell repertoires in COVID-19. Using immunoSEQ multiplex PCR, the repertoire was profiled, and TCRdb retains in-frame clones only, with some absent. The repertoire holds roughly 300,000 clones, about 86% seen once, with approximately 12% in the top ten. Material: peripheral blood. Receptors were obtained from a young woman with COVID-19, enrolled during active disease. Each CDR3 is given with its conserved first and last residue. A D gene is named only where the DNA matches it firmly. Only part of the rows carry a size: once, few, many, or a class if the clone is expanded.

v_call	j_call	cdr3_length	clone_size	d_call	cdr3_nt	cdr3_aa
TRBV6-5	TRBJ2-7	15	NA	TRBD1	TGTGCCAGCAGCCTGGGACAGGGCAACTTCTACGAGCAGTACTTC	CASSLGQGNFYEQYF
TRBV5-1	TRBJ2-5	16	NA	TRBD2	TGCGCCAGCAGCCCTCAACTAGCGGGGGGTCAAGAGACCCAGTACTTC	CASSPQLAGGQETQYF
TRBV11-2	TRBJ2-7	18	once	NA	TGTGCCAGCAGCTTAGAGGTCGGGGGCGGGGGAGTTTACTACGAGCAGTACTTC	CASSLEVGGGGVYYEQYF
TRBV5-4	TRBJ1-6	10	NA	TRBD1	TGTGCCAGCAGCCCTGGGACAGAGGGCTTT	CASSPGTEGF
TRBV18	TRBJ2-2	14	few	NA	TGTGCCAGCTCATCCCGACTAGACACCGGGGAGCTGTTTTTT	CASSSRLDTGELFF
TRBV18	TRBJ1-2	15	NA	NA	TGTGCCAGCTCACAGACCGGCGGGCTCACTGATGGCTACACCTTC	CASSQTGGLTDGYTF
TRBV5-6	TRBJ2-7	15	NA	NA	TGTGCCAGCAGCTTGAGCGCGGCCGGGGGCTACGAGCAGTACTTC	CASSLSAAGGYEQYF
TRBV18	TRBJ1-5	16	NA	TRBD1	TGTGCCAGCTCAAAATTACAGGGGGCAGGGAATCAGCCCCAGCATTTT	CASSKLQGAGNQPQHF
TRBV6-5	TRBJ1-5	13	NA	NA	TGTGCCACCGCAGACAGTCCCTATCAGCCCCAGCATTTT	CATADSPYQPQHF
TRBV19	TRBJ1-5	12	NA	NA	TGTGCCAGTAGTGTACACAATCAGCCCCAGCATTTT	CASSVHNQPQHF
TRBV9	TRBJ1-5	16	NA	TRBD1	TGTGCCAGCAGCCCGGGACAGGGAGTGCTCAATCAGCCCCAGCATTTT	CASSPGQGVLNQPQHF
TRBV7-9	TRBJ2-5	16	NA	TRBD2	TGTGCCAGCAGCTTAAGGCCTAGCGGGGGAGGAGAGACCCAGTACTTC	CASSLRPSGGGETQYF
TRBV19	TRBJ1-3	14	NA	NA	TGTGCCAGTAGCGCCTCAGGGGCTGGAAACACCATATATTTT	CASSASGAGNTIYF
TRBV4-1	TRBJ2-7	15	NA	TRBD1	TGCGCCAGCAGCCAGGTAGACAGGGGGTGGCACGAGCAGTACTTC	CASSQVDRGWHEQYF
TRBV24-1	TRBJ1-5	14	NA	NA	TGTGCCACCAGTGATCCGGTTAGCAATCAGCCCCAGCATTTT	CATSDPVSNQPQHF
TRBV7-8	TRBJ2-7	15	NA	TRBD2	TGTGCCATCACGCCCAACCTAGCGGGGTCCTACGAGCAGTACTTC	CAITPNLAGSYEQYF
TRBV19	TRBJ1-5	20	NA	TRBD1	TGTGCCAGTAGTATCGTGCATCTAGGGACAGATCATTATAGCAATCAGCCCCAGCATTTT	CASSIVHLGTDHYSNQPQHF
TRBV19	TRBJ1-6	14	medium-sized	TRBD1	TGTGCCACGGGGGGACAGGGGGCTTATTCACCCCTCCACTTT	CATGGQGAYSPLHF
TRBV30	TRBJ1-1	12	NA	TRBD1	TGTGCCTGGGGGACAGGCAACTATGAAGCTTTCTTT	CAWGTGNYEAFF
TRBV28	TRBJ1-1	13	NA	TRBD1	TGTGCCAGCAGTGGAGGACAGGCCACTGAAGCTTTCTTT	CASSGGQATEAFF
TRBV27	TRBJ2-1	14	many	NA	TGTGCCAGCAAAGATCCTAGTAGGTGGAATGAGCAGTTCTTC	CASKDPSRWNEQFF
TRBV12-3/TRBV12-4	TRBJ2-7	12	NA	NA	TGTGCCAGCAGCCAGGGCTCCTACGAGCAGTACTTC	CASSQGSYEQYF
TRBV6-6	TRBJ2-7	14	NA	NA	TGTGCCAGCAGTTACTCCGCCGGAGGTGGAGAGCAGTACTTC	CASSYSAGGGEQYF
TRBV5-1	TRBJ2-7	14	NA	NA	TGCGCCAGCAGCTTGGAGGTCCGGGGATACGAGCAGTACTTC	CASSLEVRGYEQYF
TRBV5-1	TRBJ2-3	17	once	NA	TGCGCCAGCAGCTTGGGCCCACCCGGGAGTAACACAGATACGCAGTATTTT	CASSLGPPGSNTDTQYF
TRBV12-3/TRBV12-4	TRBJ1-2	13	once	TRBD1	TGTGCCAGCAATGAACAGGGGGCGACGGGCTACACCTTC	CASNEQGATGYTF
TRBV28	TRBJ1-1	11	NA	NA	TGTGCCAGCAGAAGCCCCGGTCCGGCTTTCTTT	CASRSPGPAFF
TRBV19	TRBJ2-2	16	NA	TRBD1	TGTGCCAGTAGTATCGACAGGGGGCTGAACACCGGGGAGCTGTTTTTT	CASSIDRGLNTGELFF
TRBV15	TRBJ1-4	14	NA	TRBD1	TGTGCCACCAGCTATGACAGGGGGGAAGAAAAACTGTTTTTT	CATSYDRGEEKLFF
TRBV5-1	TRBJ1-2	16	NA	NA	TGCGCCAGCAGCCTCGGGGGGTACAGGTCCCACTATGGCTACACCTTC	CASSLGGYRSHYGYTF
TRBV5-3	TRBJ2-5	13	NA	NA	TGTGCCAGAAGCTTGGGACTAGTGGAGACCCAGTACTTC	CARSLGLVETQYF
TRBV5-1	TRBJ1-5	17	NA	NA	TGCGCCAGCAACCTGGTGGGATCCAGGGAAAGCAATCAGCCCCAGCATTTT	CASNLVGSRESNQPQHF
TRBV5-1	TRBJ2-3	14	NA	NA	TGCGCCAGCAGCTTGGTTTCTCCGTCAGATACGCAGTATTTT	CASSLVSPSDTQYF
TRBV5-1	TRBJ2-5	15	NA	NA	TGCGCCAGCACCTTAACCGCGGGATCCGAGGAGACCCAGTACTTC	CASTLTAGSEETQYF
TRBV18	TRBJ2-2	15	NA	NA	TGTGCCAGCTATCGCGGGGGCGCCGGGACCGGGGAGCTGTTTTTT	CASYRGGAGTGELFF
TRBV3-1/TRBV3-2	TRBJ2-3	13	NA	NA	TGTGCCAGCAGCGAGAGGGGGACAGATACGCAGTATTTT	CASSERGTDTQYF
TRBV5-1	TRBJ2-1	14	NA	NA	TGCGCCAGCAGCTTGGATGGGGGAGGCAATGAGCAGTTCTTC	CASSLDGGGNEQFF
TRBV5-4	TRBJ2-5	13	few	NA	TGTGCCAGCAACGATAGCCCGCAAGAGACCCAGTACTTC	CASNDSPQETQYF
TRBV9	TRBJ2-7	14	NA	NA	TGTGCCAGCAGCGTAATTGACTCCTCCTACGAGCAGTACTTC	CASSVIDSSYEQYF
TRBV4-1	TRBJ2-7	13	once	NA	TGCGCCAGCAGCCCCAAAGGGGTGGACGAGCAGTACTTC	CASSPKGVDEQYF
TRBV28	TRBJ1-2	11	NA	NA	TGTGCCAGCAGTTCCCCTGTAGGCTACACCTTC	CASSSPVGYTF
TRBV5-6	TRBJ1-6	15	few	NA	TGTGCCAGCAGCTTGGAAGGGTCCGGGGATTCACCCCTCCACTTT	CASSLEGSGDSPLHF
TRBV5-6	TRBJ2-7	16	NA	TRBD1	TGTGCCAGCAGCTTGGCCCCAACAGGGGGAGAATACGAGCAGTACTTC	CASSLAPTGGEYEQYF
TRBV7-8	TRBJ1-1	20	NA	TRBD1	TGTGCCAGCAGCTGGACCGTACCCGGGACAGGGGGCGGTGGTAAGTCTGAAGCTTTCTTT	CASSWTVPGTGGGGKSEAFF
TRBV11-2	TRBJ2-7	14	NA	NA	TGTGCCAGCAGCCCTAATGGGGGGTTGGGCGAGCAGTACTTC	CASSPNGGLGEQYF
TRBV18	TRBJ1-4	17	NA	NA	TGTGCCAGCTCACCTCAATCCGCCAGGACAACTAATGAAAAACTGTTTTTT	CASSPQSARTTNEKLFF
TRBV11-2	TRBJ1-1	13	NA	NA	TGTGCCAGCAGCTTAGGAGGGTTGCCTGAAGCTTTCTTT	CASSLGGLPEAFF
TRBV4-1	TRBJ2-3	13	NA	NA	TGCGCCAGCAGCCAAGGAAAGCTGGATACGCAGTATTTT	CASSQGKLDTQYF
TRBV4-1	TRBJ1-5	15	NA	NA	TGCGCCAGCAGCCGGGGGACATATAGCAATCAGCCCCAGCATTTT	CASSRGTYSNQPQHF
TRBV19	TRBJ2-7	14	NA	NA	TGTGCCAGTAGTGTCCGGGACACCCACTACGAGCAGTACTTC	CASSVRDTHYEQYF
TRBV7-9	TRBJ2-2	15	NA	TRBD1	TGTGCCAGCAGCTTAGCGGGACAGGGCATCGGGGAGCTGTTTTTT	CASSLAGQGIGELFF
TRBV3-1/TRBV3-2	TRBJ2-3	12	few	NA	TGTGCCAGCGTATCCCTCGCAGATACGCAGTATTTT	CASVSLADTQYF
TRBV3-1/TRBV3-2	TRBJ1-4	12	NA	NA	TGTGCCAGCAGCCAAGTTCTTGAAAAACTGTTTTTT	CASSQVLEKLFF